A selection of T cell receptor beta chains follows, all from one sample in a study of CXCR3-negative and CXCR3-positive naive CD8 T cells. After re-calling the 5' RACE reads, TCRdb lists one entry per CDR3 protein, DNA absent. The sample includes approximately 26,000 distinct CDR3 sequences. What was sequenced was naive CXCR3- CD8+ T cells from blood. Every receptor here comes from a human donor in good health. Some clones in this sample may be carry-over from other donors' samples. Each CDR3 is given with its conserved first and last residue. The size entry is marked missing in some rows and otherwise reads once, few, many or a size class.

TRBV20-1	14	TRBJ2-7	-	CSARGGGDLDEQYF
TRBV20-1	17	TRBJ2-5	-	CSALDQLSGGFQETQYF
TRBV21-1	15	TRBJ1-3	-	CAAPGASLSGNTIYF
TRBV29-1	14	TRBJ2-3	-	CSVYGLESTDTQYF
TRBV28	14	TRBJ2-5	-	CASSPTGPKETQYF
TRBV27	13	TRBJ2-7	-	CASSPRRVYEQYF
TRBV7-9	13	TRBJ2-1	medium-sized	CASSSPDGNEQFF
TRBV29-1	14	TRBJ1-1	-	CSVVGKVTNTEAFF
TRBV20-1	14	TRBJ2-7	-	CSARDTSVDYEQYF
TRBV29-1	14	TRBJ2-1	-	CSVEDRGEYNEQFF
TRBV20-1	14	TRBJ2-1	-	CSATTGEAYNEQFF
TRBV7-9	15	TRBJ2-7	-	CASSSPGTGVHEQYF
TRBV20-1	15	TRBJ1-2	large	CSARDLGGINYGYTF
TRBV12-3/TRBV12-4	14	TRBJ2-7	-	CASSPGQGTYEQYF
TRBV2	14	TRBJ1-3	-	CASSGEPSGNTIYF